This passage covers 22 T cell receptor beta chains from one sample sequenced in a study of CD8 T cells in ankylosing spondylitis (dated by TCRdb to 2015 to 2018). Results and caveats for the whole study, not just this receptor: Blood from ankylosing spondylitis patients appeared to be characterized by a TCR beta motif made up of about 8 highly homologous amino acid variants.

Libraries came from 5' RACE. The instrument was an Illumina HiSeq 2500. TCRdb cleaned the public reads at Q25 with fastp, built clones with MiXCR and kept in-frame beta chains. Duplicate CDR3 protein sequences are folded into a single record with the most common DNA and genes. A total of fewer than 400,000 distinct CDR3 sequences appear in this sample, 6.5% to 10% of them only once. The ten largest clones capture more than 12% of the sample. No antigens are known for them. Input material: blood, either unsorted or a sorted T cell fraction (not recorded which). Source of these receptors: a male donor with ankylosing spondylitis.

In its sample, this clonotype was seen once. The chain couples TRBV4-3 to TRBJ1-2; no clear D gene. Germline V gives CDR1 LGHNA, CDR2 YSLEER. With 0 bases removed from V and 6 bases from J, the gap between germline ends came to 14 bases. This CDR3 has 15 residues. Here the CDR3 DNA reads TGCGCCAGCAGCCAAGATAGAGAGGCGACTGATGGCTACACCTTC. Its translation: CASSQDREATDGYTF.

The chain carries TRBV6-1 and TRBJ2-1; tentative D call: TRBD2 (7 bases). The V and J ends lost 6 bases and 6 bases respectively, with 15 bases between them. There are 14 residues in the CDR3. Germline V gives CDR1 MNHNS, CDR2 SASEGT. The CDR3 nucleotides are TGTGCCAGCAGCCTCGGGGGGCCCCCCAATGAGCAGTTCTTC. It yields the protein CASSLGGPPNEQFF.

The rearrangement joins TRBV29-1 to TRBJ2-5; 7 bases map to TRBD2. The germline gives CDR1 SQVTM, CDR2 ANQGSEA. The CDR3 runs 12 residues. The V segment lost 4 bases and the J segment 2 bases; nucleotides outside the gene matches: 1. CDR3 DNA: TGCAGCGTTGCGGGGGGACAAGAGACCCAGTACTTC. Translated, it gives CSVAGGQETQYF. The whole variable domain, remainder taken from reference TRBV29-1 and TRBJ2-5, is SAVISQKPSRDICQRGTSLTIQCQVDSQVTMMFWYRQQPGQSLTLIATANQGSEATYESGFVIDKFPISRPNLTFSTLTVSNMSPEDSSIYLCSVAGGQETQYFGPGTRLLVL.

J is TRBJ2-6 and V is TRBV15, with 12 bases fitting TRBD1. Trimming took 0 bases from V and 1 from J; bases not matched to a gene: 13. This CDR3 is built from 22 residues. The germline V gene encodes CDR1 LNHNV and CDR2 YYDKDF (reference sequence). The CDR3 spells CATSRDSGTGGFLPSGANVLTF. The CDR3 bases are TGTGCCACCAGCAGAGATTCCGGGACAGGGGGCTTCCTCCCTTCTGGGGCCAACGTCCTGACTTTC.

This clonotype was detected many times. This rearrangement joins TRBV2 to TRBJ1-2; D remains unclear. Germline CDR1 SNHLY, CDR2 FYNNEI. CDR3 size: 11 residues. With 8 bases removed from V and 2 bases from J, the gap between germline ends came to 6 bases. The CDR3 protein is CASWRNYGYTF. The CDR3 nucleotides are TGTGCCAGCTGGCGCAACTATGGCTACACCTTC.

This clonotype showed up just a few times. The rearrangement uses TRBV29-1 and TRBJ2-7; 8 bases are shared with TRBD2. This CDR3 is built from 16 residues. Unmatched junction bases numbered 21, after V lost 7 bases and J lost 7 bases. The germline gives CDR1 SQVTM, CDR2 ANQGSEA. CDR3 DNA sequence: TGCAGCGCTTGGGCGGGTTCGGGGGGGAGCGCGCGGGAGCAGTACTTC. Its translation: CSAWAGSGGSAREQYF.

This clonotype was detected many times. This chain uses TRBV12-3 or TRBV12-4 with TRBJ2-2; a possible D gene is TRBD2 (5 bases). CDR3 length: 15 amino acids. Trimming took off 7 bases at V and 2 bases at J, with 14 bases between the two ends. CDR3 DNA sequence: TGTGCCAGCAACTCGGACGGGGAAAACACCGGGGAGCTGTTTTTT. Translated: CASNSDGENTGELFF.

V is TRBV29-1 and J is TRBJ2-5; D remains unclear. The V end was cut by 0 bases, the J end by 10 bases, with 9 bases between. This CDR3 has 11 amino acids. In germline, CDR1 is SQVTM, CDR2 ANQGSEA. The DNA of the CDR3 is TGCAGCGTTGAAGATTCACGAGGCCAGTACTTC. Its translation is CSVEDSRGQYF.

This clonotype was seen many times. This chain joins TRBV6-4 and TRBJ2-2; 11 positions agree with TRBD2. The CDR3 is made up of 15 amino acids. Per germline, CDR1 MRHNA and CDR2 SNTAGT. V lost 4 bases and J lost 7; bases outside the gene matches: 5. CDR3 DNA: TGTGCCAGCAGTGCGACTAGCGGGACTGGCGGGGAGCTGTTTTTT. It translates to CASSATSGTGGELFF.

This clonotype showed up many times. The chain carries TRBV11-3 and TRBJ2-3, with 11 nucleotides matching TRBD2. Losses at the gene ends were 6 bases for V and 4 bases for J; bases not matched to a gene: 6. Germline lookup yields CDR1 SGHNT and CDR2 YENEEA. This CDR3 is built from 15 residues. The CDR3 sequence: CASSVAGGPADTQYF. Written as DNA, the CDR3 is TGTGCCAGCAGTGTAGCGGGAGGGCCGGCAGATACGCAGTATTTT.

The chain combines TRBV7-3 with TRBJ2-2, with a possible D match to TRBD2 (6 bases). The CDR3 contains 15 residues. Per the germline V gene, CDR1 is SGHTA and CDR2 is FQGTGA. The V gene lost 1 base and the J gene lost 8 bases, with 14 bases spanning the gap. The CDR3 region is CASSLNGALAGELFF. In DNA form, the CDR3 reads TGTGCCAGCAGCTTAAATGGTGCCCTAGCGGGGGAGCTGTTTTTT.

The sample holds a few counts of this clonotype. The gene calls are TRBV12-5 and TRBJ2-3, with D hard to call. The V gene's germline CDR1 is LGHNT and CDR2 FRNRAP. The ends were cut back, 2 bases at V and 4 bases at J, with 7 bases in the middle. The length of the CDR3 is 13 residues. CDR3 sequence reads: CASGLPRPDTQYF. The CDR3 DNA is TGTGCTAGTGGTTTGCCCCGCCCAGATACGCAGTATTTT.

This clonotype appeared a few times. The rearrangement links TRBV12-3 or TRBV12-4 to TRBJ2-7; TRBD2 agrees at 7 bases. The V gene end was trimmed by 1 base and the J gene end by 1 base; junction bases not matched to a gene: 10. The length of the CDR3 is 17 residues. The CDR3 spells CASSLGISGIRSYEQYF. The CDR3 region has the DNA TGTGCCAGCAGTTTAGGGATAAGCGGGATACGGTCCTACGAGCAGTACTTC.

The rearrangement joins TRBV27 to TRBJ2-5; no reliable D call. This CDR3 region has 12 residues. The ends were cut back, 4 bases at V and 5 bases at J, with 8 bases in the middle. Germline CDR1 reads MNHEY; CDR2 reads SMNVEV (reference sequence). The CDR3 DNA reads as TGTGCCAGCAGTTCCTTGGATGAGACCCAGTACTTC. It encodes CASSSLDETQYF.

This clonotype was seen only a few times. This chain joins TRBV11-1 and TRBJ2-7; no clear D. Germline assignment: CDR1 SGHAT and CDR2 FQDESV (reference sequence). V dropped 5 bases and J dropped 0 bases, with 14 bases sitting between them. The CDR3 totals 15 residues. The CDR3 DNA reads TGTGCCAGCAGCCCCAGGAGAGGCAGCTCCTACGAGCAGTACTTC. Protein sequence: CASSPRRGSSYEQYF.

At least ten counts were recorded for this clonotype. The chain carries TRBV29-1 and TRBJ2-1; possible D gene TRBD1, 6 bases. Deletions cut 4 bases from V and 6 bases from J, with 10 bases between. This CDR3 is 12 amino acids long. CDR1 and CDR2 from the germline V gene are SQVTM and ANQGSEA. Here the CDR3 reads CSVGDNLNEQFF. The CDR3 DNA reads TGCAGCGTTGGGGACAATCTCAATGAGCAGTTCTTC.

In this sample, this clonotype turned up many times. V gene TRBV12-3 or TRBV12-4 combines with J gene TRBJ2-7; 7 bases fit TRBD1. Losses at the gene ends were 6 bases for V and 4 bases for J; bases not matched to a gene: 6. The CDR3 covers 13 residues. DNA for the CDR3: TGTGCCAGCAGAGGACAGGAGTCATACGAGCAGTACTTC. Residues: CASRGQESYEQYF.

The V call is TRBV20-1, the J call TRBJ2-3; TRBD2 agrees at 7 bases. After removal of 2 bases from V and 5 bases from J, the junction contained 7 bases not matched to a gene. The germline gives CDR1 DFQATT, CDR2 SNEGSKA (reference sequence). CDR3 length: 14 residues. CDR3 in amino acids: CSARWGGGGDTQYF. CDR3 in DNA: TGCAGTGCTAGATGGGGGGGAGGTGGAGATACGCAGTATTTT.

This clonotype was detected ten times or more. The rearrangement uses TRBV6-2 or TRBV6-3 and TRBJ2-3, with D perhaps TRBD2 (6 bases). The CDR3 is 16 residues long. Per the germline V gene, CDR1 is MNHEY and CDR2 is SVGEGT. Trimming pared 2 bases from V and 4 bases from J, leaving 16 bases between. CDR3: CASSYGRGVVADTQYF. The DNA of the CDR3 is TGTGCCAGCAGTTACGGGCGGGGAGTGGTAGCAGATACGCAGTATTTT.

The chain couples TRBV7-3 to TRBJ2-1; TRBD1 is a possible D gene (6 bases). Looked up from germline, CDR1 is SGHTA and CDR2 is FQGTGA. The CDR3 has 14 amino acids. The germline V and J ends were trimmed by 5 bases and 10 bases, with 18 bases remaining between them. The chain's CDR3 is CASSAQTTGHEQFF. The CDR3 nucleotides read TGTGCCAGCAGCGCTCAAACGACAGGACACGAGCAGTTCTTC.

This clonotype has more than one count but fewer than ten. This chain links TRBV29-1 with TRBJ1-1; no definite D call. V lost 7 bases and J 5 bases, leaving 14 bases between the germline ends. CDR3 length: 12 residues. Per germline, CDR1 SQVTM and CDR2 ANQGSEA. CDR3 bases: TGCAGCGCCGGGTGGAAAGAGACTGAAGCTTTCTTT. This codes for CSAGWKETEAFF. Combining the CDR3 with reference TRBV29-1 and TRBJ1-1 gives the whole variable domain SAVISQKPSRDICQRGTSLTIQCQVDSQVTMMFWYRQQPGQSLTLIATANQGSEATYESGFVIDKFPISRPNLTFSTLTVSNMSPEDSSIYLCSAGWKETEAFFGQGTRLTVV.

This clonotype was seen repeatedly, ten times or more. The chain uses TRBV5-1 and TRBJ2-1, with D perhaps matching TRBD2 (5 bases). V gave up 5 bases and J gave up 6 bases, with 15 bases separating them. CDR1 SGHRS and CDR2 YFSETQ come from the germline V gene. The CDR3 contains 14 residues. CDR3 loop: CASRTPAEFNEQFF. CDR3 DNA: TGCGCCAGCAGGACCCCAGCGGAGTTCAATGAGCAGTTCTTC. Variable domain in full (rest from reference TRBV5-1 and TRBJ2-1): KAGVTQTPRYLIKTRGQQVTLSCSPISGHRSVSWYQQTPGQGLQFLFEYFSETQRNKGNFPGRFSGRQFSNSRSEMNVSTLELGDSALYLCASRTPAEFNEQFFGPGTRLTVL.